This T cell receptor (beta chain) originates from a study of spatial heterogeneity in lung cancer. The time point was: sample taken at primary tumor resection. The authors sequenced whole RNA from tumor, nontumor lung or frozen PBMC without sorting. The CDR3 is 15 amino acids. Per germline, CDR1 MNHEY and CDR2 SVGEGT. Unmatched junction bases numbered 10, after V lost 6 bases and J lost 2 bases. TCRdb re-called the 5' RACE reads through MiXCR, storing one row per CDR3 protein. The sample consists of about 21,000 distinct CDR3 sequences, 4.5% to 5.5% of them appearing once. This clonotype originated in a male donor with early-stage non-small cell lung cancer. The sample was PBMCs, taken at surgery. The chain employs TRBV6-2 or TRBV6-3 and TRBJ2-7; 7 bases fit TRBD1. The CDR3 protein is CASRDRDSSTYEQYF. CDR3 sequence (DNA): TGTGCCAGCAGGGACCGGGACAGCTCCACCTACGAGCAGTACTTC.